The clone carrying this T cell receptor (beta chain) was detected only once. The entry originates in a study of blood T cell repertoires in COVID-19. Germline V gene lookup returns CDR1 SNHLY and CDR2 FYNNEI. The CDR3 runs to 15 residues. V dropped 2 bases and J dropped 4 bases, with 14 bases sitting between them. Only in-frame clones appear in the TCRdb table, and some are missing; sequencing was by immunoSEQ multiplex PCR. Of 55,000 to 70,000 clones listed, about 79% are singletons. The rearrangement links TRBV2 to TRBJ1-2; TRBD1 is a possible D gene (5 bases). The sample consisted of peripheral blood. This receptor was taken from a human donor in a cohort sampled during active COVID-19. DNA of the CDR3: TGTGCCAGCAGTGAAAATAATGTCAGGGTCTATGGCTACACCTTC. This translates into CASSENNVRVYGYTF.